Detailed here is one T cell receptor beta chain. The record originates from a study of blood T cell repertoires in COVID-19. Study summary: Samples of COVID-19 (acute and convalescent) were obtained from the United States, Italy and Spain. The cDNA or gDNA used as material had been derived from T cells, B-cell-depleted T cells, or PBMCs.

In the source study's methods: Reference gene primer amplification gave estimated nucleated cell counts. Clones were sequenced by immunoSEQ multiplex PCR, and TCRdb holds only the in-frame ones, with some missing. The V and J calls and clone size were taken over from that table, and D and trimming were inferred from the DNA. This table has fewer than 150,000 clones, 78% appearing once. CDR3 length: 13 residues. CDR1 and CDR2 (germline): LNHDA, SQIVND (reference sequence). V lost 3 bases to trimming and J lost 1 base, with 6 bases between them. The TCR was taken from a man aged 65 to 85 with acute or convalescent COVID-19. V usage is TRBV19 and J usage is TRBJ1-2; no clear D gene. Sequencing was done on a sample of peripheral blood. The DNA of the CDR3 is TGTGCCAGTAGTATGCTATTTAACTATGGCTACACCTTC. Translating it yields CASSMLFNYGYTF.